The subject of this entry is one TCR beta chain. These data come from a study of blood T cell repertoires in COVID-19. This table comes from immunoSEQ multiplex PCR, and its TCRdb copy is limited to in-frame clones, with some not included. The sample gives 250,000 or so clones, 90% of which show up once; roughly 2% is in the top ten. This CDR3 comprises 13 residues. The V gene end was trimmed by 4 bases and the J gene end by 2 bases; junction bases not matched to a gene: 1. Germline CDR1 is SGHRS and CDR2 is YFSETQ. This chain links TRBV5-1 with TRBJ2-7; TRBD1 matches 9 bases. The source material was peripheral blood. The clonotype was recovered from a woman in her sixties with COVID-19, enrolled during active disease. CDR3 in amino acids: CASSRTGAYEQYF. The DNA for the CDR3 is TGCGCCAGCAGCCGGACAGGGGCCTACGAGCAGTACTTC.